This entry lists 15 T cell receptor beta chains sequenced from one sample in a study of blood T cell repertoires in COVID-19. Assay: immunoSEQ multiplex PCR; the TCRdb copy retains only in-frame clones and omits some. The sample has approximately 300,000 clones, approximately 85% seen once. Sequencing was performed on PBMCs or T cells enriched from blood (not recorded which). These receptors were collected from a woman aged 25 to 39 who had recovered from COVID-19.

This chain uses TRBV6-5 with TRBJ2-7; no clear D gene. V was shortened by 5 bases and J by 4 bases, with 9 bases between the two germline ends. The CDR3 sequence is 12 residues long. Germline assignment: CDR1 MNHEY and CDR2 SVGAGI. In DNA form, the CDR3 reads TGTGCCAGCAGTCCAAACTCGTACGAGCAGTACTTC. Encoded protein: CASSPNSYEQYF.

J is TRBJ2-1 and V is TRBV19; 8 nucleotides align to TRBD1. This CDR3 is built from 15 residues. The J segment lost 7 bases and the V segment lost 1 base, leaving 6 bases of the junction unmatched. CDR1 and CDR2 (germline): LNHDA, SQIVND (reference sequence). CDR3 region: CASSIGQGFRNEQFF. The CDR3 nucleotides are TGTGCCAGTAGTATAGGACAGGGGTTTCGGAATGAGCAGTTCTTC.

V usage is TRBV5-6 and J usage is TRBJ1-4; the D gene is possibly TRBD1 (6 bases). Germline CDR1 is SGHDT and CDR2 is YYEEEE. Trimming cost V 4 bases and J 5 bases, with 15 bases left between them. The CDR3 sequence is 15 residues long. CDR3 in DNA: TGTGCCAGCAGCCCGAGACGGACAGAAAATGAAAAACTGTTTTTT. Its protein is CASSPRRTENEKLFF.

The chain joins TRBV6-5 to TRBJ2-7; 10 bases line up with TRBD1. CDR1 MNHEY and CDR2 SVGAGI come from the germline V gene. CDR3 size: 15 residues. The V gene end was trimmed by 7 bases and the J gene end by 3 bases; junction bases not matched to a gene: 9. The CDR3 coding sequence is TGTGCCAGCACCCCTAGACAGGGGGCTCTCTACGAGCAGTACTTC. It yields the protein CASTPRQGALYEQYF.

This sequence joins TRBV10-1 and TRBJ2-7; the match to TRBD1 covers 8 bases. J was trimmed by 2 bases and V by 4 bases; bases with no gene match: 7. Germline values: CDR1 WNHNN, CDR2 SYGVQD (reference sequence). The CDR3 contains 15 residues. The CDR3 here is CASSASDRAPYEQYF. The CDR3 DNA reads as TGCGCCAGCAGTGCCTCGGACAGGGCCCCCTACGAGCAGTACTTC.

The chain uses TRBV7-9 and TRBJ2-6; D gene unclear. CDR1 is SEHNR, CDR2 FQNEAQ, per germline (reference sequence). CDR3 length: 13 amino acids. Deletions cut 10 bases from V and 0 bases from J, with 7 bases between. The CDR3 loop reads CATPYSGANVLTF. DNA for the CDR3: TGTGCCACCCCGTACTCTGGGGCCAACGTCCTGACTTTC.

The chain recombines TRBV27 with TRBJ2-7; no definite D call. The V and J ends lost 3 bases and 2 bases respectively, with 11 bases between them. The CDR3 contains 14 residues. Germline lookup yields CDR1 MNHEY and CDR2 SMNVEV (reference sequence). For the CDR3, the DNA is TGTGCCAGCAGTTTCAGTCCCTCCGCCTACGAGCAGTACTTC. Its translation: CASSFSPSAYEQYF.

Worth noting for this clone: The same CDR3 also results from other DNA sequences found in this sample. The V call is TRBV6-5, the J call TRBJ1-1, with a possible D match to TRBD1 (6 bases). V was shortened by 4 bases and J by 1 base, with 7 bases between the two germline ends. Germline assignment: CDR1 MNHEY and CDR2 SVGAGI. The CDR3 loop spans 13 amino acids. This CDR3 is CASSLTGNTEAFF. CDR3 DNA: TGTGCCAGCAGTTTGACAGGGAACACTGAAGCTTTCTTT.

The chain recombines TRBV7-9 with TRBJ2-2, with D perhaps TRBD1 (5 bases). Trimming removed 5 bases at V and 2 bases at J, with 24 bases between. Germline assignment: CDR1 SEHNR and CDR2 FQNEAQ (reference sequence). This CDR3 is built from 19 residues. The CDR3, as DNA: TGTGCCAGCAGCCCTTATTACCCGACAGAACTGGATAACACCGGGGAGCTGTTTTTT. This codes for CASSPYYPTELDNTGELFF.

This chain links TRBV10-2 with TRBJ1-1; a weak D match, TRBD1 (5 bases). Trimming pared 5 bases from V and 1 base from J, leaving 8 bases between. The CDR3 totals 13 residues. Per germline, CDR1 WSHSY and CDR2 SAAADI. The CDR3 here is CASSWGGNTEAFF. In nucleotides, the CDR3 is TGCGCCAGCAGTTGGGGGGGGAACACTGAAGCTTTCTTT.

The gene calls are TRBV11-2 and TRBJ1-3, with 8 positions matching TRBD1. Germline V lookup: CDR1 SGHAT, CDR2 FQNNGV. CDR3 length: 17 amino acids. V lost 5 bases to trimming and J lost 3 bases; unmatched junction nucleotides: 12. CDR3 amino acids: CASSPGTGRVYGNTIYF. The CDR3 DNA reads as TGTGCCAGCAGCCCCGGGACAGGACGGGTGTATGGAAACACCATATATTTT.

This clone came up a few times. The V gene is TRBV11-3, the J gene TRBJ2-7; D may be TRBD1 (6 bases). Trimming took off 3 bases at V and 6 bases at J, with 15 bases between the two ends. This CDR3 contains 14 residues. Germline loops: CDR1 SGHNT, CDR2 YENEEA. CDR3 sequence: CASSFRDKPGEQYF. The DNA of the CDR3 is TGTGCCAGCAGCTTTCGGGACAAACCCGGCGAGCAGTACTTC. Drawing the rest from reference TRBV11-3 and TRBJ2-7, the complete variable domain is EAGVVQSPRYKIIEKKQPVAFWCNPISGHNTLYWYLQNLGQGPELLIRYENEEAVDDSQLPKDRFSAERLKGVDSTLKIQPAELGDSAVYLCASSFRDKPGEQYFGPGTRLTVT.

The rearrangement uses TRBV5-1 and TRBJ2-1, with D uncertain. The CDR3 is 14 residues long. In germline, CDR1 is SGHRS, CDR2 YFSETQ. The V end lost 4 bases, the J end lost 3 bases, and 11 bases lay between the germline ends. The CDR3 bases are TGCGCCAGCAGCGTCAGCACAGACTACAATGAGCAGTTCTTC. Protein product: CASSVSTDYNEQFF. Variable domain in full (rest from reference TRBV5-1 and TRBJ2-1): KAGVTQTPRYLIKTRGQQVTLSCSPISGHRSVSWYQQTPGQGLQFLFEYFSETQRNKGNFPGRFSGRQFSNSRSEMNVSTLELGDSALYLCASSVSTDYNEQFFGPGTRLTVL.

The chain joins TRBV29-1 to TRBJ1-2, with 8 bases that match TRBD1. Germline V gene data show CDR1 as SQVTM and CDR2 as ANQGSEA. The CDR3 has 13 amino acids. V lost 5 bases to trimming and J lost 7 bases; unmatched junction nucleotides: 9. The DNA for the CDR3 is TGCAGCGTTTCGACAGGGGTTGCTTCTGGCTACACCTTC. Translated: CSVSTGVASGYTF.

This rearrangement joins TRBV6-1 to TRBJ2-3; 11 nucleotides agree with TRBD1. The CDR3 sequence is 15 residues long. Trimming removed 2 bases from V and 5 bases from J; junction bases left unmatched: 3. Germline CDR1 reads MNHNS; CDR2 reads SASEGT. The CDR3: CASSEWGQGGDTQYF. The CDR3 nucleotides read TGTGCCAGCAGTGAATGGGGACAGGGGGGAGATACGCAGTATTTT.